The entry below describes one T cell receptor beta chain. Possible read error: a much larger clone is one base away. The data stem from a study of shared clonotypes between healthy human individuals. The donor population consisted of healthy HIV-negative adults with no recent acute infections or vaccinations. It was about 82 million PBMCs that unsorted samples used for genomic DNA. At deep level, the assay was performed. The method was immunoSEQ multiplex PCR; TCRdb's version includes in-frame clones alone and lacks a portion of them. The sample records under 600,000 clones, roughly 79% being singletons. Trimming left V 0 bases short and J 4 bases short, with 5 bases between. The CDR3 runs to 13 residues. CDR1 SGHNT and CDR2 YYREEE come from the germline V gene (reference sequence).

This TCR came from a woman aged 35 to 49 in good health. Some clones in this sample may be carry-over from other donors' samples. This chain connects TRBV5-4 to TRBJ1-5; tentatively, D is TRBD1 (5 bases). The sample was PBMCs. CDR3: CASSLDRNQPQHF. Written as DNA, the CDR3 is TGTGCCAGCAGCTTGGACAGGAATCAGCCCCAGCATTTT.